This T cell receptor (beta chain) was documented in a study of early T cells in non-severe SARS-CoV-2 infection. Whole-study context: Bulk RNA from unsorted whole blood was sequenced; chains were unpaired.

Attachment of unique molecular identifiers to individual cDNA molecules was performed. TCRdb re-called the 5' RACE reads with MiXCR, one entry per CDR3 protein. The sample includes 55,000 to 80,000 distinct CDR3 sequences, about an eighth of them seen just once. This clonotype was seen ten or more times. Its antigen is as yet unknown. Study results and limitations: Private and CD4 specificities were missed by VDJdb matching, skewed to anti-spike CD8.

Trimming left V 6 bases short and J 2 bases short, with 11 bases between. The CDR3 totals 13 residues. The receptor's source is an adult who was a healthcare worker with PCR-confirmed SARS-CoV-2 infection or an uninfected control (not recorded which). This specimen consisted of whole blood, obtained at baseline. This sequence joins TRBV12-3 or TRBV12-4 and TRBJ2-7, with D tentatively TRBD1 (6 bases). CDR3 nucleotides: TGTGCCAGCAGAACAGGGCCCGCCTACGAGCAGTACTTC. Amino acids: CASRTGPAYEQYF.